This T cell receptor beta chain is drawn from a study of T cells in Graves' hyperthyroidism and ophthalmopathy. Whole-study results and caveats: The blood repertoire included most of the expanded thyroid clonotypes above 0.001. Ophthalmopathy cases were set apart from stable hyperthyroidism by a 13 V-J model.

Uncontrolled infection, other autoimmune disease, pregnancy or lactation excluded patients. Based on clinical symptoms, serum thyroxine and TRAb, thyroid ultrasound and orbital computed tomography, diagnoses were reached. To note about this clonotype: As yet, its antigen is unknown.

RNA transcripts gave rise to amplified TCR beta CDR3 regions. HTBI primers were employed in a first-round RT-PCR of the TCR CDR3. In TCRdb, the multiplex PCR reads were re-called with MiXCR into one record per CDR3 protein. The repertoire holds about 840,000 distinct CDR3 sequences, with 35% to 45% as singletons. Sequencing used blood. This TCR came from a man in his late teens or twenties with Graves' hyperthyroidism.

The CDR3 DNA is TGTGCTAGTGACGCAGGGTTGGGCGGCAATCAGCCCCAGCATTTT. Protein: CASDAGLGGNQPQHF. V gene TRBV12-5 combines with J gene TRBJ1-5; possible D gene TRBD1, 5 bases. Looked up from germline, CDR1 is LGHNT and CDR2 is FRNRAP. This CDR3 contains 15 residues. Trimming removed 7 bases at V and 2 bases at J, with 15 bases between.